This TCR beta chain was observed in a study of blood T cell repertoires in COVID-19. Across the study: PBMCs, B-cell-depleted T cells, or T cells were the source of the cDNA or gDNA that made up the material.

CDR3 length: 15 amino acids. CDR1 is SGHKS and CDR2 is YYEKEE in the germline V gene (reference sequence). As originally analysed: Amplification with reference gene primers provided the estimates of nucleated cell counts. Profiled with immunoSEQ multiplex PCR; TCRdb holds only in-frame clones, not every one. D and trimming come from the DNA, and the V and J calls and clone size come from that table. The table has approximately 25,000 clones, over 55% seen once; the top ten hold approximately 45%. Notes on this clone: A read error may account for a junction end that differs from germline.

The sequence was obtained from an elderly woman with acute or convalescent COVID-19. The sequenced sample consisted of peripheral blood. The gene calls are TRBV5-5 and TRBJ2-7, with 12 bases matching TRBD2. In DNA form, the CDR3 reads TGTGCCAGCAGTTTGGGACTAGCGGGTTCGTGGGAGCAGTACTTC. It specifies CASSLGLAGSWEQYF.